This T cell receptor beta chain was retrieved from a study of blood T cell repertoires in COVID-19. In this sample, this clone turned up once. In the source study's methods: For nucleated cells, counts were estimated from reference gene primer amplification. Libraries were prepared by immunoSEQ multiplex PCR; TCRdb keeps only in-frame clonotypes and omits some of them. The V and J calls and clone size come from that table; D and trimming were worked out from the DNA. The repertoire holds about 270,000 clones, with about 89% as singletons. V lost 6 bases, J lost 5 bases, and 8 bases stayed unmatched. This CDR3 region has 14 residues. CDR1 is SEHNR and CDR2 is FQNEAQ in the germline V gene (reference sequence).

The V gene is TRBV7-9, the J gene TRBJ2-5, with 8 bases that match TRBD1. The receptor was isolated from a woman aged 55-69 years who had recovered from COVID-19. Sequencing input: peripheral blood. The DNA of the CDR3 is TGTGCCAGCAGTCAGACAGGGGTCTTGGAGACCCAGTACTTC. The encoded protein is CASSQTGVLETQYF.